These 25 T cell receptor beta chains share one sample of origin, sequenced in a study of blood T cell repertoires in COVID-19. TCRdb keeps only in-frame clones here, not all; method: immunoSEQ multiplex PCR. Of about 82,000 clones listed, approximately 82% are singletons. The sequenced sample was peripheral blood. The source of these receptors is a man in his forties or fifties with active or convalescent COVID-19.

The V gene is TRBV5-1, the J gene TRBJ2-7; TRBD2 aligns across 8 bases. Germline assignment: CDR1 SGHRS and CDR2 YFSETQ. The ends lost 9 bases at V and 6 bases at J; junction bases unmatched: 14. CDR3 length: 14 residues. CDR3 DNA sequence: TGCGCCATGACCCCGGGGGGGCGGGTGGTCGAGCAGTACGTC. Protein: CAMTPGGRVVEQYV.

J is TRBJ2-2 and V is TRBV6-4, with unresolved D. Per the germline V gene, CDR1 is MRHNA and CDR2 is SNTAGT. V lost 2 bases, J lost 2 bases, and 9 bases lay in between. The CDR3 runs 15 residues. The CDR3 region is CASSDRPGNTGELFF. In DNA form, the CDR3 reads TGTGCCAGCAGTGACCGGCCAGGCAACACCGGGGAGCTGTTTTTT.

J is TRBJ1-1 and V is TRBV29-1; 7 bases map to TRBD1. V was pared by 6 bases and J by 3 bases, with 4 bases of the junction left unmatched. In germline, CDR1 is SQVTM, CDR2 ANQGSEA. There are 12 residues in the CDR3. The CDR3 loop is CSVRQGDTEAFF. The CDR3 nucleotides read TGCAGCGTCCGACAGGGTGACACTGAAGCTTTCTTT.

V usage is TRBV7-9 and J usage is TRBJ2-7; 8 bases line up with TRBD1. This CDR3 has 13 amino acids. Trimming took 3 bases from V and 6 from J; bases not matched to a gene: 4. Germline V gene sequence: CDR1 SEHNR, CDR2 FQNEAQ (reference sequence). For the CDR3, the DNA is TGTGCCAGCAGCTTGGGACAGGTCCTCGAGCAGTACTTC. Its translation is CASSLGQVLEQYF.

The chain carries TRBV5-1 and TRBJ2-3; 10 bases fit TRBD2. J was trimmed by 1 base and V by 1 base; bases with no gene match: 9. The germline V gene has CDR1 SGHRS and CDR2 YFSETQ. This CDR3 has 18 residues. The CDR3 nucleotides read TGCGCCAGCAGCTTGACGGGAACTAGCGGGGACCGCACAGATACGCAGTATTTT. It yields the protein CASSLTGTSGDRTDTQYF.

This clone showed up just a few times. V and J are TRBV24-1 and TRBJ2-2; 11 positions agree with TRBD1. CDR3 size: 15 residues. The V gene's germline CDR1 is KGHDR and CDR2 SFDVKD. V shed 4 bases, J shed 8 bases, and the junction held 5 bases outside the gene matches. CDR3 in amino acids: CATSDTGTGGGELFF. The CDR3 DNA reads TGTGCCACCAGTGACACCGGGACAGGGGGTGGGGAGCTGTTTTTT.

The chain couples TRBV4-1 to TRBJ1-1; the D gene is possibly TRBD1 (6 bases). There are 16 residues in the CDR3. V was clipped by 0 bases and J by 2 bases, with 13 bases between them. CDR1 MGHRA and CDR2 YSYEKL come from the germline V gene. The CDR3 nucleotides are TGCGCCAGCAGCCAAGAATCGGACAGTTTCAACACTGAAGCTTTCTTT. Its protein is CASSQESDSFNTEAFF.

The CDR3 nucleotides read TGTGCCAGCAGCCCGGGGGGTCTAGCCAAAAACATTCAGTACTTC. Its protein is CASSPGGLAKNIQYF. V gene TRBV7-9 combines with J gene TRBJ2-4; 7 nucleotides align to TRBD2. Per the germline V gene, CDR1 is SEHNR and CDR2 is FQNEAQ (reference sequence). J gave up 0 bases and V 5 bases, and 4 bases lay outside the gene matches. CDR3 length: 15 amino acids.

J is TRBJ1-5 and V is TRBV19; TRBD1 might be the D (5 bases). CDR1 LNHDA and CDR2 SQIVND come from the germline V gene (reference sequence). Trimming took 6 bases from V and 3 from J, leaving 12 bases between them. This CDR3 region has 14 residues. Written as DNA, the CDR3 is TGTGCCAGTAGCCTCAGGGAGGCCAATCAGCCCCAGCATTTT. This gives the protein CASSLREANQPQHF.

This chain links TRBV30 with TRBJ2-3; 7 bases line up with TRBD2. The ends lost 0 bases at V and 4 bases at J; junction bases unmatched: 4. The germline V gene encodes CDR1 GTSNPN and CDR2 SVGIG (reference sequence). The CDR3 has 14 amino acids. The CDR3 DNA follows: TGTGCCTGGAGTGTACTGGGGGGGTCAGATACGCAGTATTTT. This encodes CAWSVLGGSDTQYF.

This clone was seen only once. The gene calls are TRBV7-2 and TRBJ2-5; D is possibly TRBD2 (5 bases). Germline V gives CDR1 SGHTA, CDR2 FQGNSA. V lost 2 bases, J lost 5 bases, and 12 bases lay in between. The CDR3 consists of 14 residues. The CDR3 sequence is CASSLRGPGETQYF. The CDR3 region has the DNA TGTGCCAGCAGCTTACGAGGGCCGGGGGAGACCCAGTACTTC.

The chain has TRBV7-9 and TRBJ2-3; D might be TRBD2 (5 bases). Germline V CDR1 and CDR2: SEHNR, FQNEAQ (reference sequence). V lost 5 bases to trimming and J lost 6 bases, with 12 bases between them. The CDR3 spans 13 residues. The CDR3 loop reads CASSGLAVDTQYF. CDR3 coding DNA: TGTGCCAGCAGCGGGCTAGCTGTGGATACGCAGTATTTT.

J is TRBJ1-3 and V is TRBV28; D is ambiguous. CDR1 is MDHEN and CDR2 is SYDVKM in the germline V gene. The CDR3 is 14 residues long. V was trimmed by 3 bases and J by 1 base, leaving 7 bases between them. This chain's CDR3 is CASSFYGSGNTIYF. The CDR3 DNA follows: TGTGCCAGCAGTTTCTATGGTTCTGGAAACACCATATATTTT.

The chain has TRBV28 and TRBJ1-2; weak D call: TRBD1 (6 bases). The CDR3 spans 13 residues. Germline CDR1 and CDR2: MDHEN and SYDVKM. Between the trimmed V and J ends, which lost 3 bases and 6 bases, there was a span of 11 bases. The DNA for the CDR3 is TGTGCCAGCAGTTTCAACAGGGTCAATGGCTACACCTTC. Its protein is CASSFNRVNGYTF.

The rearrangement uses TRBV11-2 and TRBJ2-5, with 7 bases identical to TRBD2. CDR3 size: 13 residues. Germline V gene data show CDR1 as SGHAT and CDR2 as FQNNGV. The ends lost 4 bases at V and 5 bases at J; junction bases unmatched: 4. The CDR3 DNA reads TGTGCCAGCAGCTGGGGACTAACTGAGACCCAGTACTTC. Protein: CASSWGLTETQYF.

This chain connects TRBV4-3 to TRBJ1-2; 7 nucleotides align to TRBD1. V gave up 3 bases and J gave up 8 bases; unmatched junction bases: 6. Germline lookup yields CDR1 LGHNA and CDR2 YSLEER. This CDR3 is built from 13 residues. This chain's CDR3 is CASSHLRTGGYTF. The CDR3 region has the DNA TGCGCCAGCAGCCACCTACGGACAGGCGGCTACACCTTC.

This clone was found once. The chain joins TRBV11-2 to TRBJ2-5, with D tentatively TRBD1 (5 bases). CDR3 length: 17 amino acids. Trimming cost V 0 bases and J 8 bases, with 22 bases left between them. Germline V gene data show CDR1 as SGHAT and CDR2 as FQNNGV. CDR3 nucleotides: TGTGCCAGCAGCTTAGACAGGGCCCCGGGCCAGCAGGCTACCCAGTACTTC. Residues: CASSLDRAPGQQATQYF.

This chain connects TRBV29-1 to TRBJ1-5; D is unclear. The germline V gene has CDR1 SQVTM and CDR2 ANQGSEA. With 4 bases removed from V and 4 bases from J, the gap between germline ends came to 8 bases. The CDR3 totals 12 residues. The CDR3 sequence is CSVVSGNQPQHF. The CDR3 region has the DNA TGCAGCGTTGTGTCGGGAAATCAGCCCCAGCATTTT.

In DNA, the CDR3 is TGTGCCAGTAGTATCCAGGTCACCGGGGAGCTGTTTTTT. It specifies CASSIQVTGELFF. The rearrangement joins TRBV19 to TRBJ2-2; D remains unclear. Looked up from germline, CDR1 is LNHDA and CDR2 is SQIVND (reference sequence). This CDR3 comprises 13 residues. V lost 3 bases and J 4 bases, leaving 6 bases between the germline ends.

The genes are TRBV3-1 (or the pseudogene TRBV3-2) and TRBJ2-5, with 7 positions matching TRBD2. Germline CDR1 and CDR2: LGHDT and YNNKEL (reference sequence). V dropped 0 bases and J dropped 5; count of bases not matched to a gene: 12. The CDR3 runs to 17 residues. The CDR3 here is CASSQDWEGGVRETQYF. As DNA, the CDR3 is TGTGCCAGCAGCCAAGACTGGGAGGGCGGGGTCCGGGAGACCCAGTACTTC.

This chain links TRBV6-5 with TRBJ2-5; TRBD2 might be the D (5 bases). The CDR3 loop spans 15 amino acids. Trimming stripped 4 bases from V and 4 bases from J, with 16 bases between. The V gene's germline CDR1 is MNHEY and CDR2 SVGAGI. CDR3 in amino acids: CASSLTGVSGETQYF. The CDR3 nucleotides are TGTGCCAGCAGTTTGACCGGAGTGAGCGGAGAGACCCAGTACTTC.

For the CDR3, the DNA is TGTGCCAGCTCACCACCGGGTGAGACAAACTCCTCACCCCTCCACTTT. Its translation: CASSPPGETNSSPLHF. The J gene is TRBJ1-6, the V gene TRBV18, with unresolved D. Between the trimmed V and J ends, which lost 0 bases and 10 bases, there was a span of 16 bases. This CDR3 spans 16 amino acids. Germline assignment: CDR1 KGHSH and CDR2 LQKENI. Full variable domain (outside the CDR3, taken from reference TRBV18 and TRBJ1-6): NAGVMQNPRHLVRRRGQEARLRCSPMKGHSHVYWYRQLPEEGLKFMVYLQKENIIDESGMPKERFSAEFPKEGPSILRIQQVVRGDSAAYFCASSPPGETNSSPLHFGNGTRLTVT.

The rearrangement uses TRBV4-1 and TRBJ2-7, with a tentative D call TRBD1 (6 bases). This CDR3 comprises 14 residues. From germline, CDR1 is MGHRA and CDR2 YSYEKL. Trimming left V 0 bases short and J 3 bases short, with 9 bases between. The CDR3 is CASSQDTGFYEQYV. For the CDR3, the DNA is TGCGCCAGCAGCCAAGATACAGGGTTCTACGAGCAGTACGTC.

This CDR3 is CASSRHRESNQPQHF. The CDR3 region has the DNA TGTGCCAGTAGTAGGCACAGGGAGAGCAATCAGCCCCAGCATTTT. This chain uses TRBV19 with TRBJ1-5; weak D call: TRBD1 (6 bases). Trimming removed 4 bases at V and 1 base at J, with 11 bases between. The germline CDR1 and CDR2 sequences are LNHDA and SQIVND (reference sequence). CDR3 size: 15 residues.

V gene TRBV5-4 combines with J gene TRBJ2-3, with 8 nucleotides matching TRBD1. V trimming: 4 bases; J trimming: 4 bases; junction bases outside the gene matches: 8. The germline CDR1 and CDR2 sequences are SGHNT and YYREEE (reference sequence). This CDR3 has 15 amino acids. The CDR3 reads CASSAPDREADTQYF. In DNA form, the CDR3 reads TGTGCCAGCAGCGCACCGGACAGGGAGGCAGATACGCAGTATTTT.